Listed below are T cell receptor beta chains from one sample, sequenced in a study of identical twins. TCRdb analysed the 5' RACE reads with MiXCR anew, one entry per CDR3 protein. Of some 230,000 distinct CDR3 sequences listed, 5.5% to 7.5% were seen once; the top ten hold about 15%. These data also formed part of another study, on T cells expressing NK-cell markers.

What was sequenced was CD8+ T cells sorted from blood. All receptors derive from a woman under 30 in good health. Each CDR3 is given with its conserved first and last residue.

v_call | cdr3_aa
TRBV12-3/TRBV12-4 | CASSLLPPNTEAFF
TRBV27 | CASSPGTGVLDTEAFF
TRBV29-1 | CSVEDLYLAANYGYTF
TRBV6-2/TRBV6-3 | CASTKGGRPYEQYF
TRBV30 | CAWRPGTRPYNEQFF
TRBV11-2 | CASSLGTGDFYEQYF
TRBV7-2 | CASSLAPGRDTQYF
TRBV3-1 | CASSQGIATEAFF
TRBV15 | CATSRDRGYSPLHF
TRBV2 | CASSPSGGSSDTQYF
TRBV29-1 | CSVQTSGRLSYEQYF
TRBV7-2 | CASSLEVGELFF
TRBV12-3/TRBV12-4 | CASRNRDRSYEQYF
TRBV6-5 | CASSYLRGGAGQYF
TRBV7-9 | CASSFSRDPTGELFF
TRBV15 | CATSRGVAGSSYEQYF
TRBV10-1 | CASPQTGQETQYF
TRBV7-9 | CASSPGQGLDSNQQFF
TRBV10-3 | CAISEPSWGEQFF
TRBV4-2 | CASSQARTSGGELFF
TRBV5-6 | CASSLAGFSGANVLTF
TRBV9 | CASSARAGGPTDTQYF
TRBV27 | CASSLSAQETQYF
TRBV7-8 | CASTGGTHSNQPQHF
TRBV11-2 | CASSEDGGGEFF
TRBV5-1 | CASSYRGEQFF